A single sample is the source of the 22 T cell receptor beta chains below, sequenced in a study of blood T cell repertoires in COVID-19. The data were produced by immunoSEQ multiplex PCR, yet TCRdb's version contains in-frame clones alone and is incomplete. The sample includes 200,000 to 250,000 clones, 75% to 90% of them seen just once. The sequenced sample was PBMCs or T cells enriched from blood (not recorded which). These receptors were taken from a man in his forties or fifties who had recovered from COVID-19.

The chain combines TRBV19 with TRBJ2-7; D unresolved. Germline V gene data show CDR1 as LNHDA and CDR2 as SQIVND (reference sequence). This CDR3 spans 14 amino acids. V lost 7 bases and J lost 2, with 15 bases in between. CDR3: CASKSSGATYEQYF. CDR3 DNA sequence: TGTGCCAGTAAGAGCTCAGGCGCCACCTACGAGCAGTACTTC. Looking up the rest from reference TRBV19 and TRBJ2-7 gives the full variable domain: DGGITQSPKYLFRKEGQNVTLSCEQNLNHDAMYWYRQDPGQGLRLIYYSQIVNDFQKGDIAEGYSVSREKKESFPLTVTSAQKNPTAFYLCASKSSGATYEQYFGPGTRLTVT.

The genes are TRBV18 and TRBJ2-7; 10 nucleotides agree with TRBD2. Germline CDR1 KGHSH, CDR2 LQKENI. J gave up 6 bases and V 2 bases, and 4 bases lay outside the gene matches. This CDR3 spans 14 amino acids. CDR3 protein: CASSPSGRVAEQYF. The CDR3 bases are TGTGCCAGCTCACCAAGCGGGAGGGTTGCCGAGCAGTACTTC.

The count of this clone is one. This chain connects TRBV7-6 to TRBJ2-7; weak D call: TRBD2 (6 bases). The V gene's germline CDR1 is SGHVS and CDR2 FNYEAQ. Trimming took off 6 bases at V and 3 bases at J, with 21 bases between the two ends. This CDR3 spans 16 amino acids. The CDR3: CASSPNPQTSLYEQYF. The CDR3 DNA sequence: TGTGCCAGCAGTCCTAACCCCCAGACTAGTCTCTACGAGCAGTACTTC.

The J gene is TRBJ1-3, the V gene TRBV10-3, with D possibly matching TRBD1 (5 bases). Germline loops: CDR1 ENHRY, CDR2 SYGVKD. The CDR3 has 14 amino acids. V was cut by 4 bases and J by 9 bases, with 16 bases left in between. The CDR3 sequence: CAISVGAGLGTIYF. The CDR3 DNA follows: TGTGCCATCAGTGTTGGGGCAGGGCTTGGCACCATATATTTT.

The rearrangement joins TRBV7-9 to TRBJ2-3; 7 bases are a match to TRBD2. Germline V gives CDR1 SEHNR, CDR2 FQNEAQ (reference sequence). The CDR3 covers 14 residues. With 5 bases clipped from V and 6 bases from J, the junction kept 8 bases outside the gene matches. CDR3 protein: CASSGRGSGDTQYF. The CDR3 DNA is TGTGCCAGCAGCGGACGCGGGAGCGGGGATACGCAGTATTTT.

The rearrangement links TRBV15 to TRBJ2-3, with 8 bases identical to TRBD2. Germline CDR1 is LNHNV and CDR2 is YYDKDF (reference sequence). This CDR3 region has 19 residues. V lost 1 base and J lost 3; bases outside the gene matches: 15. The CDR3 nucleotides read TGTGCCACCAGCAGAGGCCTGGAACAAAGCGGGAGTGATACAGATACGCAGTATTTT. Its translation is CATSRGLEQSGSDTDTQYF. The whole variable domain, filled in from reference TRBV15 and TRBJ2-3, reads DAMVIQNPRYQVTQFGKPVTLSCSQTLNHNVMYWYQQKSSQAPKLLFHYYDKDFNNEADTPDNFQSRRPNTSFCFLDIRSPGLGDTAMYLCATSRGLEQSGSDTDTQYFGPGTRLTVL.

The gene calls are TRBV12-3 or TRBV12-4 and TRBJ2-7; TRBD2 might be the D (7 bases). V was clipped by 9 bases and J by 7 bases, with 19 bases between them. This CDR3 is built from 13 residues. The CDR3 protein is CASNVGGAREQYF. The CDR3 nucleotides read TGTGCCAGTAATGTGGGGGGGGCGAGGGAGCAGTACTTC.

The chain carries TRBV30 and TRBJ1-2; D is unclear. CDR3 length: 17 residues. CDR1 is GTSNPN and CDR2 is SVGIG in the germline V gene (reference sequence). V lost 0 bases, J lost 3 bases, and 20 bases lay in between. The CDR3 protein is CAWSVPFVARFDYGYTF. In DNA, the CDR3 is TGTGCCTGGAGTGTACCCTTTGTGGCCAGGTTTGACTATGGCTACACCTTC.

DNA of the CDR3: TGTGCCAGCAGCTTAGAGCGAGATTACGAGCAGTACTTC. This translates into CASSLERDYEQYF. The V gene is TRBV11-2, the J gene TRBJ2-7; the D is unclear. Trimming left V 0 bases short and J 4 bases short, with 7 bases between. This CDR3 comprises 13 residues. The germline V gene encodes CDR1 SGHAT and CDR2 FQNNGV.

The rearrangement joins TRBV27 to TRBJ1-6; D gene unclear. CDR1 and CDR2 from the germline V gene are MNHEY and SMNVEV (reference sequence). V lost 8 bases and J lost 11, with 13 bases in between. There are 12 residues in the CDR3. Here the CDR3 reads CASGLSEAPLHF. In DNA form, the CDR3 reads TGTGCCAGCGGCCTTTCGGAGGCACCCCTCCACTTT.

In nucleotides, the CDR3 is TGTGCCAGCAGTTTAAATCTAGCGGGTAACTATGGCTACACCTTC. Translating it yields CASSLNLAGNYGYTF. This chain connects TRBV28 to TRBJ1-2; D is uncertain. V lost 2 bases and J 1 base, leaving 11 bases between the germline ends. The CDR3 length is 15 residues. The germline V gene has CDR1 MDHEN and CDR2 SYDVKM.

The chain carries TRBV5-1 and TRBJ2-7; 8 nucleotides align to TRBD1. CDR3 length: 14 amino acids. V was clipped by 4 bases and J by 3 bases; unmatched bases: 6. Germline V gene lookup returns CDR1 SGHRS and CDR2 YFSETQ. Here the CDR3 DNA reads TGCGCCAGCAGCCCGGACAGGGCCGACTACGAGCAGTACTTC. Its protein is CASSPDRADYEQYF.

This clone has more than one count but fewer than ten. V is TRBV2 and J is TRBJ1-3; TRBD1 matches 9 bases. The CDR3 loop spans 14 amino acids. CDR1 SNHLY and CDR2 FYNNEI come from the germline V gene. Trimming at V came to 4 bases and at J to 4 bases, leaving 2 bases not matched to a gene. The CDR3 sequence is CASSGDRAGNTIYF. CDR3 DNA sequence: TGTGCCAGCAGTGGGGACAGGGCCGGAAACACCATATATTTT. Variable domain in full (rest from reference TRBV2 and TRBJ1-3): EPEVTQTPSHQVTQMGQEVILRCVPISNHLYFYWYRQILGQKVEFLVSFYNNEISEKSEIFDDQFSVERPDGSNFTLKIRSTKLEDSAMYFCASSGDRAGNTIYFGEGSWLTVV.

The CDR3 protein is CASSSRTGSTPYEQYF. CDR3 DNA sequence: TGTGCCAGCAGTTCCCGGACAGGATCTACCCCCTACGAGCAGTACTTC. This chain links TRBV27 with TRBJ2-7; 7 bases agree with TRBD1. Germline V gene sequence: CDR1 MNHEY, CDR2 SMNVEV (reference sequence). The V segment lost 4 bases and the J segment 2 bases; nucleotides outside the gene matches: 11. The CDR3 sequence is 16 residues long.

This chain uses TRBV4-3 with TRBJ2-1; the D is unclear. In germline, CDR1 is LGHNA, CDR2 YSLEER. V lost 0 bases to trimming and J lost 6 bases, with 9 bases between them. The CDR3 loop spans 14 amino acids. In nucleotides, the CDR3 is TGCGCCAGCAGCCAAGATCTATACAGCAATGAGCAGTTCTTC. It is translated as CASSQDLYSNEQFF.

In its sample, this clone was seen a few times. This rearrangement joins TRBV5-1 to TRBJ2-1, with D perhaps TRBD2 (6 bases). The CDR3 covers 16 residues. V gave up 8 bases and J gave up 3 bases, with 21 bases separating them. CDR1 and CDR2 from the germline V gene are SGHRS and YFSETQ. The chain's CDR3 is CASSVSRAGFYNEQFF. CDR3 DNA sequence: TGCGCCAGTTCAGTCTCACGGGCGGGATTCTACAATGAGCAGTTCTTC.

The chain combines TRBV2 with TRBJ2-2; D unclear. V lost 4 bases, J lost 5 bases, and 14 bases lay in between. The germline gives CDR1 SNHLY, CDR2 FYNNEI. The CDR3 spans 15 residues. CDR3 in DNA: TGTGCCAGCAGTGGAAGCGTAGGAACGACCGGGGAGCTGTTTTTT. Its translation: CASSGSVGTTGELFF.

This sequence joins TRBV30 and TRBJ2-7, with 12 bases lining up with TRBD2. The CDR3 consists of 15 residues. Germline CDR1 GTSNPN, CDR2 SVGIG (reference sequence). V lost 4 bases, J lost 7 bases, and 11 bases stayed unmatched. CDR3 residues: CAWTSGRARVGEQYF. Written as DNA, the CDR3 is TGTGCCTGGACTAGCGGGAGGGCCCGCGTCGGAGAGCAGTACTTC.

The rearrangement uses TRBV18 and TRBJ1-5; no clear D gene. From germline, CDR1 is KGHSH and CDR2 LQKENI. There are 15 residues in the CDR3. V lost 2 bases and J 5 bases, leaving 13 bases between the germline ends. CDR3 in DNA: TGTGCCAGCTCACCAGACGCGGGTAGGGATCAGCCCCAGCATTTT. As protein: CASSPDAGRDQPQHF.

This clone was recorded once. V and J are TRBV7-9 and TRBJ2-3; TRBD1 matches at 9 bases. V dropped 6 bases and J dropped 0; count of bases not matched to a gene: 1. The CDR3 contains 14 residues. Germline V gene lookup returns CDR1 SEHNR and CDR2 FQNEAQ (reference sequence). The chain's CDR3 is CASSGQGSTDTQYF. The CDR3 nucleotides read TGTGCCAGCAGTGGACAGGGGAGCACAGATACGCAGTATTTT.

This clone was detected a few times. The chain combines TRBV14 with TRBJ1-3; D unclear. Germline V CDR1 and CDR2: SGHDN, FVKESK. The V end was cut by 0 bases, the J end by 2 bases, with 8 bases between. This CDR3 region has 15 residues. The CDR3 DNA is TGTGCCAGCAGCCAAGAGACGGGGACTGGAAACACCATATATTTT. Its translation is CASSQETGTGNTIYF.

This clone was detected only a few times. This chain connects TRBV18 to TRBJ1-3, with a tentative D call TRBD1 (6 bases). Germline CDR1 reads KGHSH; CDR2 reads LQKENI. The CDR3 runs to 15 residues. Trimming left V 5 bases short and J 1 base short, with 12 bases between. CDR3 amino acids: CASSAYRESGNTIYF. DNA of the CDR3: TGTGCCAGCTCAGCCTACAGGGAGTCTGGAAACACCATATATTTT. The full variable domain, in which reference TRBV18 and TRBJ1-3 provide the parts outside the CDR3, is NAGVMQNPRHLVRRRGQEARLRCSPMKGHSHVYWYRQLPEEGLKFMVYLQKENIIDESGMPKERFSAEFPKEGPSILRIQQVVRGDSAAYFCASSAYRESGNTIYFGEGSWLTVV.